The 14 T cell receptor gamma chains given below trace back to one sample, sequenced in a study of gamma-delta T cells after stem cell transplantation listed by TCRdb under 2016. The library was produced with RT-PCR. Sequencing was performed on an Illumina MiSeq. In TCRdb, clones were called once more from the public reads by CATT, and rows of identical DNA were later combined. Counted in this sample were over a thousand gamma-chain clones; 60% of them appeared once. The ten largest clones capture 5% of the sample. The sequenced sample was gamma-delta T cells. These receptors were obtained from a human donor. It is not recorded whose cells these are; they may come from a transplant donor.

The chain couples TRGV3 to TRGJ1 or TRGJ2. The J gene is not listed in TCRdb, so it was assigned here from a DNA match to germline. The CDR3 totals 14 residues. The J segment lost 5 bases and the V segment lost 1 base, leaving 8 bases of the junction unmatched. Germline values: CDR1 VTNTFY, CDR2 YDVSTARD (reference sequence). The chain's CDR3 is CATWDSPFNYKKLF. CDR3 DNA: TGTGCCACCTGGGACAGCCCGTTTAATTATAAGAAACTCTTT.

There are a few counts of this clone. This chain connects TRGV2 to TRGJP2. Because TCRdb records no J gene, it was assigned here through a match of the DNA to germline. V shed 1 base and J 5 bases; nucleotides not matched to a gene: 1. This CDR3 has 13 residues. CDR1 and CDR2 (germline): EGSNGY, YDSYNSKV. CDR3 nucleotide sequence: TGTGCCACCTGGGACGGAAGTGATTGGATCAAGACGTTT. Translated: CATWDGSDWIKTF.

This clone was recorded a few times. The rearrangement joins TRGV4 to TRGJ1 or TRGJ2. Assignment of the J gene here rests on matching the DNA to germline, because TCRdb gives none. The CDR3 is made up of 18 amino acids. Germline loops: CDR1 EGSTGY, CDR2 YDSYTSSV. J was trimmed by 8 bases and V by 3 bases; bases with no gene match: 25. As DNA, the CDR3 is TGTGCCACCTGGGATCCAGAAGTGGTAGCCCGAGAAGGCCATAAGAAACTCTTT. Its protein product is CATWDPEVVAREGHKKLF.

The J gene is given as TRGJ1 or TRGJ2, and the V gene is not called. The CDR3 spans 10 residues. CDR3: CATWESEKLF. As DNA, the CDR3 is TGTGCCACCTGGGAATCGGAGAAACTCTTT.

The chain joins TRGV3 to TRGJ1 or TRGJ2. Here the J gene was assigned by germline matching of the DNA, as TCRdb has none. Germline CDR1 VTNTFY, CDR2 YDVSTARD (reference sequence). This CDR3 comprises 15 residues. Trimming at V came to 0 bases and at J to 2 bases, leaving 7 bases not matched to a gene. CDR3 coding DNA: TGTGCCACCTGGGACAGGCGTTCCGATTATTATAAGAAACTCTTT. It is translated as CATWDRRSDYYKKLF.

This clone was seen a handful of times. CDR3 sequence reads: CATWDQGSYKKLF. In nucleotides, the CDR3 is TGTGCCACCTGGGATCAGGGGAGTTATAAGAAACTCTTT. The rearrangement joins TRGV4 to TRGJ1 or TRGJ2. The CDR3 has 13 amino acids. Germline CDR1 is EGSTGY and CDR2 is YDSYTSSV. V shed 3 bases and J 6 bases; nucleotides not matched to a gene: 8.

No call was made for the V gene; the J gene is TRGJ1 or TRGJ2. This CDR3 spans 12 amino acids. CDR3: CATWDYYYKKLF. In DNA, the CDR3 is TGTGCCACCTGGGATTATTATTATAAGAAACTCTTT.

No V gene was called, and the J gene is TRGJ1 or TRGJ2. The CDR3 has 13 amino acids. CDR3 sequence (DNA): TGTGCCACCTGGGATAGAAACTATTATAAGAAACTCTTT. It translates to CATWDRNYYKKLF.

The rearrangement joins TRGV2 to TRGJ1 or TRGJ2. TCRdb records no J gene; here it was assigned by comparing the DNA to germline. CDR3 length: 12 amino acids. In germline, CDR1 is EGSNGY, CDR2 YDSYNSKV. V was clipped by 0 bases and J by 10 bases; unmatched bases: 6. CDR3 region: CATWDGPRKKLF. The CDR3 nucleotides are TGTGCCACCTGGGACGGGCCTAGGAAGAAACTCTTT.

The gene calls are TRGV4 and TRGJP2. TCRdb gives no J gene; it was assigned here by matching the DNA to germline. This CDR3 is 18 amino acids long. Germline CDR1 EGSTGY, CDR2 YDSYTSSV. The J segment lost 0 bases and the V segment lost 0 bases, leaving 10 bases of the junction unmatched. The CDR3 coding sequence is TGTGCCACCTGGGATGGGCATATAGAACATAGTAGTGATTGGATCAAGACGTTT. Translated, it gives CATWDGHIEHSSDWIKTF.

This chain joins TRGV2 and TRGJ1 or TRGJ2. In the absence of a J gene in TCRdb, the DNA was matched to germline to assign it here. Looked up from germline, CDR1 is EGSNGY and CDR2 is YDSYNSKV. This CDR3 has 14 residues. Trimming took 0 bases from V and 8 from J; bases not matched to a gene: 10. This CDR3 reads CATWDGPKGHKKLF. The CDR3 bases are TGTGCCACCTGGGACGGGCCAAAGGGGCATAAGAAACTCTTT.

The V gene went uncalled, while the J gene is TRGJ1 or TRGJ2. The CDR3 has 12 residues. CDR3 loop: CATWDRYYKKLF. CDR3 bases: TGTGCCACCTGGGACAGATATTATAAGAAACTCTTT.

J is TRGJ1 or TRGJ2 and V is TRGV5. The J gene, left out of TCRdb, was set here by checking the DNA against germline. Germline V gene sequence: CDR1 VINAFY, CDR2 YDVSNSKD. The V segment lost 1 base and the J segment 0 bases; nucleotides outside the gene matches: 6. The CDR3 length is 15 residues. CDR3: CATWDSHSNYYKKLF. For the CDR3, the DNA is TGTGCCACCTGGGACAGTCATTCGAATTATTATAAGAAACTCTTT.

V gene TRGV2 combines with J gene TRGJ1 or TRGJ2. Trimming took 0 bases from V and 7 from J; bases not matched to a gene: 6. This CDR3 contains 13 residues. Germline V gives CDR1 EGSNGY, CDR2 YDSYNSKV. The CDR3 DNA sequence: TGTGCCACCTGGGACGGGCTGAGGTATAAGAAACTCTTT. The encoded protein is CATWDGLRYKKLF.